These 24 T cell receptor beta chains originate from one sample sequenced in a study of blood T cell repertoires in COVID-19. The method was immunoSEQ multiplex PCR; TCRdb's version includes in-frame clones alone and lacks a portion of them. In the table there are 120,000 to 150,000 clones, 84% of which are singletons. The sequenced sample consisted of PBMCs or T cells enriched from blood (not recorded which). Receptors were obtained from a woman aged 45-59 years who had been exposed to COVID-19.

This chain uses TRBV5-1 with TRBJ2-2; D is possibly TRBD1 (5 bases). Germline V CDR1 and CDR2: SGHRS, YFSETQ. CDR3 length: 15 residues. The V end was cut by 1 base, the J end by 0 bases, with 7 bases between. CDR3: CASSLKQANTGELFF. The CDR3 nucleotides read TGCGCCAGCAGCTTGAAACAGGCGAACACCGGGGAGCTGTTTTTT.

V and J are TRBV7-2 and TRBJ2-7; possible D gene TRBD1, 6 bases. This CDR3 has 14 residues. Germline V lookup: CDR1 SGHTA, CDR2 FQGNSA. Trimming removed 5 bases at V and 2 bases at J, with 13 bases between. CDR3 protein: CASSHRDGPYEQYF. The CDR3 bases are TGTGCCAGCAGCCACAGGGACGGCCCCTACGAGCAGTACTTC.

This chain links TRBV9 with TRBJ2-2; 10 bases are shared with TRBD1. Germline-derived CDR1 and CDR2 are SGDLS and YYNGEE. The CDR3 has 16 amino acids. J lost 5 bases, V lost 3 bases, and 7 bases had no gene match. CDR3 bases: TGTGCCAGCAGCGGCCGACAGGGGGCAGGGACCGGGGAGCTGTTTTTT. Protein sequence: CASSGRQGAGTGELFF.

The chain recombines TRBV5-1 with TRBJ1-1, with D hard to call. The V end was cut by 3 bases, the J end by 6 bases, with 12 bases between. Germline CDR1 is SGHRS and CDR2 is YFSETQ. The CDR3 has 13 residues. This CDR3 reads CASSWSDQSEAFF. CDR3 bases: TGCGCCAGCAGCTGGAGTGACCAATCTGAAGCTTTCTTT. The full variable domain, its missing parts supplied by reference TRBV5-1 and TRBJ1-1, is KAGVTQTPRYLIKTRGQQVTLSCSPISGHRSVSWYQQTPGQGLQFLFEYFSETQRNKGNFPGRFSGRQFSNSRSEMNVSTLELGDSALYLCASSWSDQSEAFFGQGTRLTVV.

The chain is built from TRBV2 and TRBJ1-4; no clear D gene. V was cut by 6 bases and J by 10 bases, with 12 bases left in between. CDR3 length equals 12 residues. CDR1 and CDR2 (germline): SNHLY, FYNNEI. The CDR3 is CASRLGGTKLFF. CDR3 in DNA: TGTGCCAGCAGGCTGGGAGGTACAAAACTGTTTTTT.

V usage is TRBV27 and J usage is TRBJ1-6; 9 nucleotides match TRBD1. Trimming took 7 bases from V and 14 from J; bases not matched to a gene: 12. Germline V gene lookup returns CDR1 MNHEY and CDR2 SMNVEV (reference sequence). The length of the CDR3 is 14 residues. The CDR3 spells CASNDPGQGTTLHF. The DNA of the CDR3 is TGTGCCAGCAACGACCCCGGACAGGGGACTACCCTCCACTTT.

The table lists this clone with a few counts. The gene calls are TRBV9 and TRBJ2-3; 11 nucleotides align to TRBD2. The CDR3 length is 16 residues. CDR1 SGDLS and CDR2 YYNGEE come from the germline V gene. With 0 bases clipped from V and 5 bases from J, the junction kept 5 bases outside the gene matches. In nucleotides, the CDR3 is TGTGCCAGCAGCGTAGTCCCTAGCGGGGGGCAAGATACGCAGTATTTT. It is translated as CASSVVPSGGQDTQYF.

V is TRBV5-1 and J is TRBJ2-1; 7 positions agree with TRBD2. The germline CDR1 and CDR2 sequences are SGHRS and YFSETQ. The V segment lost 0 bases and the J segment 5 bases; nucleotides outside the gene matches: 8. The length of the CDR3 is 16 residues. For the CDR3, the DNA is TGCGCCAGCAGCTTGGCACGGACCCTAGCGGACAATGAGCAGTTCTTC. This sequence encodes CASSLARTLADNEQFF. The entire variable domain, with the rest obtained from reference TRBV5-1 and TRBJ2-1, is as follows: KAGVTQTPRYLIKTRGQQVTLSCSPISGHRSVSWYQQTPGQGLQFLFEYFSETQRNKGNFPGRFSGRQFSNSRSEMNVSTLELGDSALYLCASSLARTLADNEQFFGPGTRLTVL.

The chain is built from TRBV10-1 and TRBJ1-2; D perhaps matches TRBD1 (5 bases). The V end lost 0 bases, the J end lost 8 bases, and 10 bases lay between the germline ends. The CDR3 is 13 amino acids. CDR1 is WNHNN and CDR2 is SYGVQD in the germline V gene (reference sequence). CDR3 coding DNA: TGCGCCAGCAGTGAGTCAAGGGGCCGGGGCTACACCTTC. Amino acid sequence: CASSESRGRGYTF.

This clone has just a few counts. This chain links TRBV5-4 with TRBJ2-5; D is possibly TRBD1 (5 bases). With 0 bases removed from V and 5 bases from J, the gap between germline ends came to 11 bases. Looked up from germline, CDR1 is SGHNT and CDR2 is YYREEE (reference sequence). The CDR3 has 14 amino acids. The CDR3 spells CASSLDQGGETQYF. CDR3 bases: TGTGCCAGCAGCTTGGATCAGGGTGGGGAGACCCAGTACTTC.

The J gene is TRBJ1-1, the V gene TRBV4-1; possibly TRBD1 for D (5 bases). This CDR3 contains 13 residues. CDR1 and CDR2 (germline): MGHRA, YSYEKL. With 4 bases removed from V and 1 base from J, the gap between germline ends came to 7 bases. CDR3 bases: TGCGCCAGCAGCCCCGGGGGGAACACTGAAGCTTTCTTT. Encoded protein: CASSPGGNTEAFF.

This sequence joins TRBV14 and TRBJ2-1; the match to TRBD1 covers 11 bases. CDR1 is SGHDN and CDR2 is FVKESK in the germline V gene. The V segment lost 2 bases and the J segment 7 bases; nucleotides outside the gene matches: 7. The CDR3 length is 16 residues. The CDR3 DNA reads TGTGCCAGCAGCCAATATGGGACAGGGGGGTTGAATGAGCAGTTCTTC. Its translation is CASSQYGTGGLNEQFF.

This chain joins TRBV24-1 and TRBJ2-1; TRBD2 is a possible D gene (5 bases). Trimming cost V 5 bases and J 7 bases, with 20 bases left between them. Per germline, CDR1 KGHDR and CDR2 SFDVKD. The CDR3 is made up of 16 amino acids. Here the CDR3 reads CATSGSPGRGSNEQFF. In nucleotides, the CDR3 is TGTGCCACCAGTGGCTCCCCAGGCCGGGGATCGAATGAGCAGTTCTTC.

This clone came up once. The genes are TRBV23-1 and TRBJ2-7; the D gene is possibly TRBD2 (6 bases). Being an ORF, TRBV23-1 has a function that is uncertain. The CDR3 has 17 amino acids. The V end lost 9 bases, the J end lost 0 bases, and 24 bases lay between the germline ends. The CDR3 sequence is CASPKGGARVSSYEQYF. The CDR3 DNA reads TGCGCCAGTCCTAAGGGAGGCGCCAGGGTGAGCTCCTACGAGCAGTACTTC.

The chain combines TRBV4-3 with TRBJ1-2; a weak D match, TRBD1 (6 bases). Germline V gene sequence: CDR1 LGHNA, CDR2 YSLEER. There are 15 residues in the CDR3. The germline V and J ends were trimmed by 1 base and 8 bases, with 17 bases remaining between them. The CDR3 here is CASSQAVRQGGGYTF. DNA for the CDR3: TGCGCCAGCAGCCAAGCGGTCCGGCAAGGGGGAGGCTACACCTTC.

The genes are TRBV19 and TRBJ2-2; weak D call: TRBD1 (6 bases). V was cut by 9 bases and J by 4 bases, with 15 bases left in between. Germline V CDR1 and CDR2: LNHDA, SQIVND (reference sequence). There are 14 residues in the CDR3. CDR3 sequence: CASCEQGGTGELFF. CDR3 nucleotides: TGTGCCAGCTGCGAACAGGGCGGCACCGGGGAGCTGTTTTTT.

The chain joins TRBV2 to TRBJ2-1; 9 bases are a match to TRBD2. CDR3 length equals 16 residues. The V gene end was trimmed by 1 base and the J gene end by 12 bases; junction bases not matched to a gene: 13. Germline V gene data show CDR1 as SNHLY and CDR2 as FYNNEI. CDR3 amino acids: CASSEGLAGQGKRQFF. The CDR3, as DNA: TGTGCCAGCAGTGAAGGGCTAGCGGGGCAGGGGAAGAGGCAGTTCTTC.

This chain links TRBV6-5 with TRBJ2-5; TRBD2 agrees at 8 bases. The CDR3 consists of 15 residues. Per germline, CDR1 MNHEY and CDR2 SVGAGI. The junction had 11 bases not matched to a gene; V was cut back by 6 bases and J by 5 bases. The CDR3 protein is CASRPGPSGRETQYF. CDR3 nucleotides: TGTGCCAGCAGACCCGGTCCTAGCGGGCGGGAGACCCAGTACTTC.

This clone was seen a single time. This sequence joins TRBV25-1 and TRBJ2-5; tentatively, D is TRBD1 (5 bases). The germline CDR1 and CDR2 sequences are MGHDK and SYGVNS. Between the trimmed V and J ends, which lost 1 base and 5 bases, there was a span of 11 bases. The CDR3 spans 14 residues. The chain's CDR3 is CASSEFGRVETQYF. The CDR3 coding sequence is TGTGCCAGCAGTGAATTCGGCAGGGTTGAGACCCAGTACTTC.

The chain is built from TRBV10-3 and TRBJ1-1, with TRBD1 matching 7 bases. The germline V gene encodes CDR1 ENHRY and CDR2 SYGVKD. The CDR3 totals 14 residues. V trimming: 9 bases; J trimming: 1 base; junction bases outside the gene matches: 8. In DNA form, the CDR3 reads TGTGCCATTCTATCGGACAGGACGAACACTGAAGCTTTCTTT. It is translated as CAILSDRTNTEAFF.

The chain couples TRBV15 to TRBJ2-1, with D tentatively TRBD2 (6 bases). V was trimmed by 5 bases and J by 9 bases, leaving 23 bases between them. From germline, CDR1 is LNHNV and CDR2 YYDKDF (reference sequence). The length of the CDR3 is 16 residues. DNA for the CDR3: TGTGCCACCAGCGCCAGTATGGGTCTAGCGCTGGGTGAGCAGTTCTTC. Translated: CATSASMGLALGEQFF.

The chain links TRBV30 to TRBJ2-1; 7 bases line up with TRBD2. The CDR3 covers 13 residues. V shed 4 bases, J shed 2 bases, and the junction held 2 bases outside the gene matches. Germline V gene data show CDR1 as GTSNPN and CDR2 as SVGIG (reference sequence). The CDR3 here is CAWTAGAYNEQFF. In DNA form, the CDR3 reads TGTGCCTGGACCGCGGGAGCCTACAATGAGCAGTTCTTC.

The chain uses TRBV6-5 and TRBJ2-2; 10 bases map to TRBD2. The CDR3 has 15 residues. CDR1 is MNHEY, CDR2 SVGAGI, per germline. CDR3 in DNA: TGTGGCAAACCTGGACTAGCGGCCCACACCGGGGAGCTGTTTTTT. Translated, it gives CGKPGLAAHTGELFF.

CDR3 loop: CASSLRPLAGGLTSDTQYF. The CDR3 DNA follows: TGTGCCAGCAGCTTAAGGCCCCTAGCGGGGGGATTGACGTCAGATACGCAGTATTTT. This sequence joins TRBV7-2 and TRBJ2-3; 11 bases are shared with TRBD2. Germline loops: CDR1 SGHTA, CDR2 FQGNSA. V trimming: 2 bases; J trimming: 4 bases; junction bases outside the gene matches: 14. This CDR3 has 19 residues.